This T cell receptor (beta chain) stems from a study of blood T cell repertoires in COVID-19. Study summary: Samples taken during acute and convalescent COVID-19 were collected in the United States, Italy and Spain. From T cells, B-cell-depleted T cells, or PBMCs came the material, which was cDNA or gDNA.

Germline V CDR1 and CDR2: MGHRA, YSYEKL. This CDR3 region has 16 residues. Trimming left V 1 base short and J 0 bases short, with 10 bases between. This clone was observed once. Per the authors' pipeline: It was from reference gene primer amplification that nucleated cell counts were estimated. The assay was immunoSEQ multiplex PCR, and TCRdb's table has in-frame clones only and misses some. V and J calls and clone size are those listed in that table; D and trimming were worked out from the DNA. This table holds 290,000 or so clones, roughly 85% found once. The TCR was taken from a man between 50 and 59 years old with active or convalescent COVID-19. The chain carries TRBV4-1 and TRBJ1-3, with D tentatively TRBD1 (5 bases). Material for sequencing was peripheral blood. The CDR3 reads CASSQVSTGSGNTIYF. CDR3 DNA: TGCGCCAGCAGCCAAGTATCCACAGGCTCTGGAAACACCATATATTTT.